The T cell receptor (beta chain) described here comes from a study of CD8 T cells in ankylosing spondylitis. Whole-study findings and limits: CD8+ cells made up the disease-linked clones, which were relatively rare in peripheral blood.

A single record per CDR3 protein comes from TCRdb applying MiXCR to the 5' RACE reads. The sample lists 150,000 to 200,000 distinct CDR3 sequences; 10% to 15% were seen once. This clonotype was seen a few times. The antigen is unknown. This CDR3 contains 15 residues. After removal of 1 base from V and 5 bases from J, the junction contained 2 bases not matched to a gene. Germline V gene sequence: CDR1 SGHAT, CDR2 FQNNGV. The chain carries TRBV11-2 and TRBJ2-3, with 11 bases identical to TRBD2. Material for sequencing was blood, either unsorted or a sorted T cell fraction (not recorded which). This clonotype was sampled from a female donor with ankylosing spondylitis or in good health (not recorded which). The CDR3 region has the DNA TGTGCCAGCAGCTTAGCTAGCGGGAGGTTAGATACGCAGTATTTT. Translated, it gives CASSLASGRLDTQYF.